Each of the 9 T cell receptor beta chains below was sequenced from the same sample in a study of T cell changes during pregnancy in multiple sclerosis. The protocol was immunoSEQ multiplex PCR, while the TCRdb copy is restricted to in-frame clones and leaves out a portion. The profile covers around 80,000 clones, with about 90% appearing a single time and 2.6% taken by the ten largest. The specimen comprised peripheral blood, sampled before pregnancy. The receptors stem from a female donor with multiple sclerosis, enrolled in a pregnancy study.

This chain uses TRBV29-1 with TRBJ1-4; 7 nucleotides line up with TRBD1. The CDR3 is 14 amino acids. Losses at the gene ends were 4 bases for V and 4 bases for J; bases not matched to a gene: 6. Germline CDR1 is SQVTM and CDR2 is ANQGSEA. CDR3 DNA: TGCAGCGTTGCCGAGACAGGGTTTAATGAAAAACTGTTTTTT. This translates into CSVAETGFNEKLFF.

The gene calls are TRBV6-5 and TRBJ2-7, with a possible D match to TRBD1 (6 bases). V was shortened by 2 bases and J by 3 bases, with 11 bases between the two germline ends. Germline V gene lookup returns CDR1 MNHEY and CDR2 SVGAGI. The CDR3 runs to 14 residues. CDR3 nucleotides: TGTGCCAGCAGTTACCCGGAAGGGGGCTACGAGCAGTACTTC. Its protein is CASSYPEGGYEQYF.

V and J are TRBV6-1 and TRBJ1-2, with 10 bases identical to TRBD1. CDR3 size: 16 residues. V trimming: 4 bases; J trimming: 5 bases; junction bases outside the gene matches: 10. The germline CDR1 and CDR2 sequences are MNHNS and SASEGT. The CDR3 here is CASSVNPWTGGYGYTF. CDR3 nucleotide sequence: TGTGCCAGCAGTGTGAACCCTTGGACAGGGGGGTATGGCTACACCTTC.

This chain links TRBV5-6 with TRBJ2-1, with TRBD1 matching 9 bases. CDR1 is SGHDT, CDR2 YYEEEE, per germline. The CDR3 has 17 amino acids. V lost 1 base, J lost 2 bases, and 7 bases stayed unmatched. The CDR3: CASSLRRTGATYNEQFF. CDR3 in DNA: TGTGCCAGCAGCTTGCGACGGACAGGGGCCACCTACAATGAGCAGTTCTTC.

This clone has just a few counts. The genes are TRBV7-9 and TRBJ2-2, with TRBD2 identical over 7 bases. There are 14 residues in the CDR3. CDR1 and CDR2 (germline): SEHNR, FQNEAQ (reference sequence). Unmatched junction bases numbered 6, after V lost 5 bases and J lost 6 bases. CDR3 sequence reads: CASSDGLVAGELFF. The CDR3 DNA sequence: TGTGCCAGCAGCGACGGACTAGTTGCCGGGGAGCTGTTTTTT.

V gene TRBV6-1 combines with J gene TRBJ1-1; no clear D gene. Between the trimmed V and J ends, which lost 1 base and 0 bases, there was a span of 12 bases. The length of the CDR3 is 16 residues. The germline V gene encodes CDR1 MNHNS and CDR2 SASEGT. DNA for the CDR3: TGTGCCAGCAGTGAAGTCGAGGGTACGATGAACACTGAAGCTTTCTTT. This sequence encodes CASSEVEGTMNTEAFF.

The chain recombines TRBV13 with TRBJ2-3; D perhaps matches TRBD2 (6 bases). The CDR3 contains 14 residues. CDR1 and CDR2 (germline): PRHDT, FYEKMQ (reference sequence). Trimming took 1 base from V and 3 from J, leaving 8 bases between them. The CDR3 DNA follows: TGTGCCAGCAGCTTAGCGGGAGCAACAGATACGCAGTATTTT. It specifies CASSLAGATDTQYF.

This clone has only one observation. The chain joins TRBV7-9 to TRBJ2-1; a possible D gene is TRBD2 (5 bases). V was cut by 2 bases and J by 7 bases, with 12 bases left in between. The CDR3 spans 14 residues. Germline CDR1 reads SEHNR; CDR2 reads FQNEAQ (reference sequence). The CDR3, as DNA: TGTGCCAGCAGCTTACTGGGGAGTTTGAATGAGCAGTTCTTC. Translating gives CASSLLGSLNEQFF.

This clone occurred once. This rearrangement joins TRBV4-2 to TRBJ2-1; D not resolved. CDR1 LGHNA and CDR2 YNFKEQ come from the germline V gene. The CDR3 spans 15 residues. Trimming took off 0 bases at V and 9 bases at J, with 15 bases between the two ends. The CDR3, as DNA: TGTGCCAGCAGCCAAGAAGTATCGTTAAAGAGTGAGCAGTTCTTC. This gives the protein CASSQEVSLKSEQFF.